This is a list of T cell receptor beta chains from one sample in a study of a mutant IDH1 vaccine in newly diagnosed glioma. Assay: immunoSEQ multiplex PCR; the TCRdb copy retains only in-frame clones and omits some. The sample lists around 45,000 clones; roughly 91% were seen once. What these receptors recognize is not known. The material was PBMCs, obtained from a glioma patient whose treatment included an IDH1 peptide vaccine. The receptors stem from a woman aged 40 to 50 with glioma. CDR3s include the opening cysteine and the closing phenylalanine or tryptophan. Each record gives: clone size, D gene, J gene, V gene, CDR3 DNA, CDR3 protein. A D gene is named only where the DNA matches it firmly. Only some rows state a clone size, as once, few, many or a class for expanded clones.

clone size: few
D gene: TRBD1
J gene: TRBJ1-1
V gene: TRBV6-5
CDR3 DNA: TGTGCCAGCAGTTATTGGACAGGCACTGAAGCTTTCTTT
CDR3 protein: CASSYWTGTEAFF

clone size: once
D gene: NA
J gene: TRBJ2-2
V gene: TRBV6-1
CDR3 DNA: TGTGCCAGCAGTGAAGACAGGGTGGGCGGGGAGCTGTTTTTT
CDR3 protein: CASSEDRVGGELFF

clone size: NA
D gene: NA
J gene: TRBJ2-7
V gene: TRBV28
CDR3 DNA: TGTGCCAGCACTACATCACTCCCACCCTACGAGCAGTACTTC
CDR3 protein: CASTTSLPPYEQYF

clone size: NA
D gene: TRBD2
J gene: TRBJ2-7
V gene: TRBV11-2
CDR3 DNA: TGTGCCAGCAGCCTTCTAGCGGGGGGGAGCTCCTACGAGCAGTACTTC
CDR3 protein: CASSLLAGGSSYEQYF

clone size: medium-sized
D gene: TRBD2
J gene: TRBJ2-6
V gene: TRBV7-2
CDR3 DNA: TGTGCCAGCAGCTCTAGCGGGGGCTCTGGGGCCAACGTCCTGACTTTC
CDR3 protein: CASSSSGGSGANVLTF

clone size: NA
D gene: NA
J gene: TRBJ2-5
V gene: TRBV7-2
CDR3 DNA: TGTGCCAGCAGCTTAGAAGGAGGCAGGGGAGAGACCCAGTACTTC
CDR3 protein: CASSLEGGRGETQYF

clone size: NA
D gene: TRBD1
J gene: TRBJ2-7
V gene: TRBV18
CDR3 DNA: TGTGCCAGCTCAGCCGACAGGGGCGCGAGCGAGCAGTACTTC
CDR3 protein: CASSADRGASEQYF

clone size: NA
D gene: NA
J gene: TRBJ1-1
V gene: TRBV19
CDR3 DNA: TGTGCCAGTACCCCCTCGGGACAGAACACTGAAGCTTTCTTT
CDR3 protein: CASTPSGQNTEAFF

clone size: NA
D gene: NA
J gene: TRBJ2-1
V gene: TRBV7-9
CDR3 DNA: TGTGCCAGCAGTTACAACCGGGGCGAGCAGTTCTTC
CDR3 protein: CASSYNRGEQFF

clone size: NA
D gene: NA
J gene: TRBJ2-3
V gene: TRBV6-4
CDR3 DNA: TGTGCCAGCAGTGACCAGAAGGGAGATACGCAGTATTTT
CDR3 protein: CASSDQKGDTQYF

clone size: NA
D gene: NA
J gene: TRBJ1-1
V gene: TRBV7-9
CDR3 DNA: TGTGCCAGCCACTTCGGGCAGGGTTACACTGAAGCTTTCTTT
CDR3 protein: CASHFGQGYTEAFF

clone size: NA
D gene: NA
J gene: TRBJ1-1
V gene: TRBV2
CDR3 DNA: TGTGCCAGCGGAGGGGAGGGCACTGAAGCTTTCTTT
CDR3 protein: CASGGEGTEAFF

clone size: NA
D gene: NA
J gene: TRBJ1-5
V gene: TRBV6-5
CDR3 DNA: TGTGCCAGCAGACGCCAGGGAGGGAGTCAGCCCCAGCATTTT
CDR3 protein: CASRRQGGSQPQHF

clone size: NA
D gene: TRBD1
J gene: TRBJ1-5
V gene: TRBV29-1
CDR3 DNA: TGCAGCGTCAAAGGACAGGGGGGCAATCAGCCCCAGCATTTT
CDR3 protein: CSVKGQGGNQPQHF

clone size: NA
D gene: NA
J gene: TRBJ2-7
V gene: TRBV6-1
CDR3 DNA: TGTGCCTTCATGGACCGAAACTACGAGCAGTACTTC
CDR3 protein: CAFMDRNYEQYF

clone size: NA
D gene: NA
J gene: TRBJ2-3
V gene: TRBV2
CDR3 DNA: TGTGCCAGCAGTGTGGGGCTGCCAGATACGCAGTATTTT
CDR3 protein: CASSVGLPDTQYF

clone size: NA
D gene: NA
J gene: TRBJ2-5
V gene: TRBV7-6
CDR3 DNA: TGTGCCAGCAGCCGCAGGGAGACCCAGTACTTC
CDR3 protein: CASSRRETQYF

clone size: NA
D gene: NA
J gene: TRBJ2-1
V gene: TRBV4-3
CDR3 DNA: TGCGCCTCCTGGTTCGGGGGACACTACAATGAGCAGTTCTTC
CDR3 protein: CASWFGGHYNEQFF

clone size: NA
D gene: TRBD1
J gene: TRBJ2-1
V gene: TRBV5-5
CDR3 DNA: TGTGCCAGCAGCTTGTGGGACAGCTACAATGAGCAGTTCTTC
CDR3 protein: CASSLWDSYNEQFF

clone size: once
D gene: NA
J gene: TRBJ2-5
V gene: TRBV4-3
CDR3 DNA: TGCGCCAGCAGCCAAGCTGGGACCATACGTCAAGAGACCCAGTACTTC
CDR3 protein: CASSQAGTIRQETQYF

clone size: NA
D gene: NA
J gene: TRBJ2-5
V gene: TRBV21-1
CDR3 DNA: TGTGCCAGCAGCAAAAAACAGGGGGAAGAGACCCAGTACTTC
CDR3 protein: CASSKKQGEETQYF

clone size: NA
D gene: NA
J gene: TRBJ2-7
V gene: TRBV5-1
CDR3 DNA: TGCGCCAGCAGCTGGGGTCAGGGTAACGAGCAGTACTTC
CDR3 protein: CASSWGQGNEQYF

clone size: NA
D gene: TRBD1
J gene: TRBJ1-2
V gene: TRBV4-1
CDR3 DNA: TGCGCCAGCAGCCAAGATCGCAAGGGACAGGGACCTTTTAACTATGGCTACACCTTC
CDR3 protein: CASSQDRKGQGPFNYGYTF

clone size: NA
D gene: NA
J gene: TRBJ1-2
V gene: TRBV2
CDR3 DNA: TGTGCCAGCAGTTCTGCTATGGCGGCAGATTATGGCTACACCTTC
CDR3 protein: CASSSAMAADYGYTF

clone size: NA
D gene: NA
J gene: TRBJ2-6
V gene: TRBV4-1
CDR3 DNA: TGCGCCAGCAGCCAAGGGGCAGCCCGATCGGGGGCCAACGTCCTGACTTTC
CDR3 protein: CASSQGAARSGANVLTF

clone size: NA
D gene: NA
J gene: TRBJ2-3
V gene: TRBV5-4
CDR3 DNA: TGTGCCAGCAGCTTGCGTAGCGAAAGCACAGATACGCAGTATTTT
CDR3 protein: CASSLRSESTDTQYF

clone size: NA
D gene: NA
J gene: TRBJ2-3
V gene: TRBV5-1
CDR3 DNA: TGCGCCAGCAGCTTGGCGGGCCGATCGCCCACAGATACGCAGTATTTT
CDR3 protein: CASSLAGRSPTDTQYF

clone size: NA
D gene: TRBD1
J gene: TRBJ1-2
V gene: TRBV5-1
CDR3 DNA: TGCGCCAGCAGCACGGACAGGGTCTATGGCTACACCTTC
CDR3 protein: CASSTDRVYGYTF

clone size: NA
D gene: NA
J gene: TRBJ1-5
V gene: TRBV5-1
CDR3 DNA: TGCGCCAGCAGCTTGGATGGAGACAGCAATCAGCCCCAGCATTTT
CDR3 protein: CASSLDGDSNQPQHF

clone size: NA
D gene: NA
J gene: TRBJ1-4
V gene: TRBV28
CDR3 DNA: TGTGCCAGCAGTAAAGACAGGAGTGTAGCTAATGAAAAACTGTTTTTT
CDR3 protein: CASSKDRSVANEKLFF

clone size: NA
D gene: NA
J gene: TRBJ2-7
V gene: TRBV14
CDR3 DNA: TGTGCCAGCGGTAAGATCTCCTACGAGCAGTACTTC
CDR3 protein: CASGKISYEQYF

clone size: NA
D gene: NA
J gene: TRBJ2-1
V gene: TRBV30
CDR3 DNA: TGTGCCTGGTCTTCGGACTACTCCACTAGCTCCTACAATGAGCAGTTCTTC
CDR3 protein: CAWSSDYSTSSYNEQFF